Following are 8 T cell receptor beta chains from one sample sequenced in a study of cytomegalovirus exposure and HLA in healthy donors. It was with 60 Vbeta and 13 Jbeta primers that the PCR ran. The assay was immunoSEQ multiplex PCR, and TCRdb's table has in-frame clones only and misses some. The sample consists of about 230,000 clones, 70% to 90% of them appearing once. Sequencing was done on a sample of PBMCs. The origin of the receptors is a girl aged 2 to 9 in good health and CMV-seronegative.

The chain combines TRBV5-3 with TRBJ2-7; 10 bases agree with TRBD2. TRBV5-3 is reported as an ORF; its role is uncertain. This CDR3 spans 13 amino acids. Trimming took 8 bases from V and 3 from J; bases not matched to a gene: 5. CDR3 region: CASPGTSDYEQYF. The CDR3 DNA sequence: TGTGCCAGTCCCGGGACTAGCGACTACGAGCAGTACTTC.

V is TRBV5-5 and J is TRBJ2-7; 9 bases agree with TRBD2. Germline-derived CDR1 and CDR2 are SGHKS and YYEKEE (reference sequence). CDR3 length: 15 residues. The junction had 7 bases not matched to a gene; V was cut back by 3 bases and J by 3 bases. CDR3 sequence (DNA): TGTGCCAGCAGCTGGCGACTAGCGGATATCTACGAGCAGTACTTC. Protein product: CASSWRLADIYEQYF.

The V gene is TRBV19, the J gene TRBJ1-2; maybe TRBD1 (6 bases). The CDR3 runs to 14 residues. Looked up from germline, CDR1 is LNHDA and CDR2 is SQIVND (reference sequence). The V end was cut by 7 bases, the J end by 4 bases, with 16 bases between. CDR3 in DNA: TGTGCCAGTACCGTGGCCGGGGGGCCCTATGGCTACACCTTC. Translating gives CASTVAGGPYGYTF. The full variable domain, in which reference TRBV19 and TRBJ1-2 provide the parts outside the CDR3, is DGGITQSPKYLFRKEGQNVTLSCEQNLNHDAMYWYRQDPGQGLRLIYYSQIVNDFQKGDIAEGYSVSREKKESFPLTVTSAQKNPTAFYLCASTVAGGPYGYTFGSGTRLTVV.

This clone occurred once. The chain combines TRBV27 with TRBJ1-5; no clear D. This CDR3 has 15 residues. Trimming left V 4 bases short and J 4 bases short, with 14 bases between. Germline assignment: CDR1 MNHEY and CDR2 SMNVEV (reference sequence). CDR3 sequence reads: CASSSRAQVNQPQHF. In DNA, the CDR3 is TGTGCCAGCAGTTCCCGTGCCCAGGTAAATCAGCCCCAGCATTTT.

V and J are TRBV2 and TRBJ1-6; 9 bases fit TRBD1. The V gene end was trimmed by 9 bases and the J gene end by 8 bases; junction bases not matched to a gene: 5. Per germline, CDR1 SNHLY and CDR2 FYNNEI. The CDR3 totals 13 residues. The CDR3 loop reads CASTGGAYSPLHF. DNA of the CDR3: TGTGCCAGTACAGGGGGCGCATATTCACCCCTCCACTTT.

The CDR3 bases are TGCGCCAGCAGTAGACAGGGTTTTAACGAGCAGTACTTC. Translated: CASSRQGFNEQYF. The V and J genes are TRBV4-1 and TRBJ2-7; TRBD1 aligns across 7 bases. CDR3 length: 13 residues. Trimming took 6 bases from V and 5 from J; bases not matched to a gene: 7. Germline V gene sequence: CDR1 MGHRA, CDR2 YSYEKL.

The rearrangement uses TRBV29-1 and TRBJ2-1; D not certain. Germline values: CDR1 SQVTM, CDR2 ANQGSEA. This CDR3 region has 14 residues. V gave up 4 bases and J gave up 1 base, with 11 bases separating them. CDR3 in DNA: TGCAGCGTTGGTCCAGAGGCGTCCTACAATGAGCAGTTCTTC. Protein product: CSVGPEASYNEQFF.

CDR3 sequence (DNA): TGTGCCAGCAGTAATCAGAACTATGGCTACACCTTC. Protein sequence: CASSNQNYGYTF. V gene TRBV5-5 combines with J gene TRBJ1-2; D gene unclear. CDR3 length: 12 residues. V shed 5 bases and J shed 2 bases, with 7 bases lying between them. Germline V lookup: CDR1 SGHKS, CDR2 YYEKEE (reference sequence).